These 10 T cell receptor beta chains were all obtained from the same sample, sequenced in a study of blood T cell repertoires in COVID-19 (dated by TCRdb to 2020 to 2022). Library preparation employed the immunoSEQ multiplex PCR assay. TCRdb mirrors the immuneACCESS table, restricted to in-frame sequences. Some clones are absent from its copies; in checked studies, under half trace to an unresolved V gene, and the reason for the others is unknown. The sample data list approximately 50,000 clones, and 90% of these were observed just once. Clones ranked in the top ten supply almost 4% of the sample. Sequenced sample: peripheral blood. These receptors all stem from a human donor in a cohort sampled during active COVID-19.

The chain links TRBV15 to TRBJ1-2, with D maybe TRBD1 (5 bases). The ends were cut back, 1 base at V and 14 bases at J, with 14 bases in the middle. Looked up from germline, CDR1 is LNHNV and CDR2 is YYDKDF (reference sequence). This CDR3 is 12 amino acids long. CDR3 region: CATSRAQGRRTF. CDR3 DNA: TGTGCCACCAGCAGAGCCCAGGGCCGGCGTACCTTC.

This chain links TRBV7-8 with TRBJ2-7; TRBD2 aligns across 7 bases. The V gene's germline CDR1 is SGHVS and CDR2 FQNEAQ. The CDR3 extends over 16 amino acids. The V and J ends lost 4 bases and 1 base, in that order; junction bases with no gene match: 10. CDR3 residues: CASSSKSGTGSYEQYV. Here the CDR3 DNA reads TGTGCCAGCAGCTCTAAAAGCGGGACTGGTTCCTACGAGCAGTACGTC.

This rearrangement joins TRBV29-1 to TRBJ2-7; D may be TRBD1 (6 bases). The length of the CDR3 is 14 residues. Looked up from germline, CDR1 is SQVTM and CDR2 is ANQGSEA. The V end lost 2 bases, the J end lost 2 bases, and 13 bases lay between the germline ends. CDR3 DNA sequence: TGCAGCGTTGAACCCGGGACAACCACCTACGAGCAGTACGTC. Translating it yields CSVEPGTTTYEQYV.

The CDR3 loop is CASSAGTSSPYYNEQFF. CDR3 in DNA: TGTGCCAGCAGCGCAGGGACTAGCTCTCCTTATTACAATGAGCAGTTCTTC. The chain couples TRBV11-2 to TRBJ2-1; TRBD2 aligns across 9 bases. The ends lost 5 bases at V and 4 bases at J; junction bases unmatched: 12. Germline CDR1 SGHAT, CDR2 FQNNGV. CDR3 length equals 17 residues.

The chain carries TRBV5-1 and TRBJ1-5; unclear D gene. The germline V gene encodes CDR1 SGHRS and CDR2 YFSETQ. This CDR3 is built from 13 residues. V lost 5 bases, J lost 3 bases, and 9 bases lay in between. The CDR3 DNA follows: TGCGCCAGCAGAGGAGGGTTCAATCAGCCCCAGCATTTT. Encoded protein: CASRGGFNQPQHF.

The V gene is TRBV5-6, the J gene TRBJ1-2, with D uncertain. V was trimmed by 3 bases and J by 5 bases, leaving 8 bases between them. Germline CDR1 SGHDT, CDR2 YYEEEE. CDR3 length: 12 amino acids. In DNA form, the CDR3 reads TGTGCCAGCAGCTCTAGGGAGTATGGCTACACCTTC. As protein: CASSSREYGYTF.

The chain recombines TRBV19 with TRBJ2-1, with no clear D. CDR1 is LNHDA and CDR2 is SQIVND in the germline V gene (reference sequence). With 5 bases removed from V and 5 bases from J, the gap between germline ends came to 13 bases. The CDR3 runs to 14 residues. The CDR3 loop is CASSPVPLNNEQFF. The CDR3 region has the DNA TGTGCCAGTAGTCCGGTCCCCCTTAACAATGAGCAGTTCTTC.

This chain's CDR3 is CASSLGGRINSPLHF. CDR3 bases: TGTGCCAGCAGTTTAGGCGGGCGGATTAATTCACCCCTCCACTTT. This chain joins TRBV28 and TRBJ1-6; D call uncertain. Germline values: CDR1 MDHEN, CDR2 SYDVKM. With 2 bases removed from V and 6 bases from J, the gap between germline ends came to 11 bases. The CDR3 has 15 amino acids.

V gene TRBV27 combines with J gene TRBJ2-7; 10 positions agree with TRBD2. The CDR3 covers 15 residues. Germline V gives CDR1 MNHEY, CDR2 SMNVEV (reference sequence). Trimming cost V 6 bases and J 0 bases; bases outside gene matches: 5. The CDR3 spells CASRTRTSGSYEQYF. In DNA, the CDR3 is TGTGCCAGCAGGACGCGGACTAGCGGCTCCTACGAGCAGTACTTC.

The chain is built from TRBV29-1 and TRBJ1-1; possibly TRBD1 for D (5 bases). Germline CDR1 SQVTM, CDR2 ANQGSEA. This CDR3 has 15 residues. V lost 5 bases and J 0 bases, leaving 16 bases between the germline ends. CDR3 in DNA: TGCAGCGTTTTCAAGGACACCACTTTGAACACTGAAGCTTTCTTT. This encodes CSVFKDTTLNTEAFF. The full variable domain, its missing parts supplied by reference TRBV29-1 and TRBJ1-1, is SAVISQKPSRDICQRGTSLTIQCQVDSQVTMMFWYRQQPGQSLTLIATANQGSEATYESGFVIDKFPISRPNLTFSTLTVSNMSPEDSSIYLCSVFKDTTLNTEAFFGQGTRLTVV.